A single sample gave rise to the 8 T cell receptor beta chains below, sequenced in a study of post-analysis software for immune sequencing data. Regarding the study as a whole: Four or five TRBV segments occurring more often in patients than controls included TRBV5-6, TRBV5-1 and TRBV20-1.

Tagging with unique molecular identifiers was a feature of the TCR beta cDNA libraries. TCRdb reprocessed the PCR reads with MiXCR, giving one entry per CDR3 protein. The sample lists 700,000 to 900,000 distinct CDR3 sequences, 46% occurring once. No antigen has been identified for these receptors. The specimen sequenced was blood. All receptors come from a girl aged 10-17 years with multiple sclerosis.

The chain links TRBV5-1 to TRBJ2-3; D gene uncertain. The CDR3 totals 16 residues. V was cut by 1 base and J by 0 bases, with 12 bases left in between. Germline values: CDR1 SGHRS, CDR2 YFSETQ. In DNA, the CDR3 is TGCGCCAGCAGCTTGTCGTCCGGGCCTAGCACAGATACGCAGTATTTT. Translation: CASSLSSGPSTDTQYF.

This clonotype has a single count. The chain combines TRBV6-9 with TRBJ1-2; a weak D match, TRBD1 (5 bases). This CDR3 spans 16 amino acids. The germline V gene has CDR1 MNHGY and CDR2 SVAAGI. Trimming pared 5 bases from V and 0 bases from J, leaving 16 bases between. This chain's CDR3 is CASSGPPDTANYGYTF. CDR3 nucleotides: TGTGCCAGCAGTGGGCCGCCGGACACCGCTAACTATGGCTACACCTTC.

As concerns this clonotype: An end of the junction does not agree with germline; a read error may underlie this. The chain combines TRBV29-1 with TRBJ2-1; TRBD2 aligns across 10 bases. CDR1 and CDR2 (germline): SQVTM, ANQGSEA. This CDR3 has 16 amino acids. Here the CDR3 DNA reads TGCACCGTTTCGGGACTAGCGAGTAGCTCCTACAATGAGCAGTTCTTC. This sequence encodes CTVSGLASSSYNEQFF.

The chain couples TRBV12-3 or TRBV12-4 to TRBJ2-4, with D possibly matching TRBD2 (7 bases). V lost 3 bases to trimming and J lost 0 bases, with 15 bases between them. The CDR3 totals 17 residues. For the CDR3, the DNA is TGTGCCAGCAGTTTGGATATGGGGGGGCTAGCCAAAAACATTCAGTACTTC. It encodes CASSLDMGGLAKNIQYF.

The gene calls are TRBV12-3 or TRBV12-4 and TRBJ2-7; D is ambiguous. CDR3 length: 14 residues. V dropped 6 bases and J dropped 0 bases, with 12 bases sitting between them. In DNA form, the CDR3 reads TGTGCCAGCAGCTTGGAGAAAGGCTCCTACGAGCAGTACTTC. This codes for CASSLEKGSYEQYF.

The V gene is TRBV11-2, the J gene TRBJ2-1, with TRBD2 matching 14 bases. The junction had 7 bases not matched to a gene; V was cut back by 4 bases and J by 2 bases. CDR1 is SGHAT, CDR2 FQNNGV, per germline. The CDR3 length is 18 residues. CDR3 residues: CASSSGLAGVIPYNEQFF. CDR3 bases: TGTGCCAGCAGCTCGGGACTAGCGGGAGTAATCCCCTACAATGAGCAGTTCTTC.

The genes are TRBV7-2 and TRBJ1-2; 10 bases map to TRBD1. V gave up 7 bases and J gave up 7 bases; unmatched junction bases: 6. The CDR3 consists of 13 residues. Germline-derived CDR1 and CDR2 are SGHTA and FQGNSA. The DNA for the CDR3 is TGTGCCAGCACCGACAGGGGGCTCGGTGGCTACACCTTC. This codes for CASTDRGLGGYTF.

In the case of this clonotype: One end of the junction does not line up with germline, which may come from a read error. This chain links TRBV10-3 with TRBJ2-3; D possibly corresponds to TRBD2 (5 bases). CDR1 is ENHRY and CDR2 is SYGVKD in the germline V gene. CDR3 length: 16 amino acids. The CDR3 is CAISDQRRKSTDTRYF. DNA of the CDR3: TGTGCCATCAGTGATCAGCGGAGAAAGAGCACAGATACGCGGTATTTT.